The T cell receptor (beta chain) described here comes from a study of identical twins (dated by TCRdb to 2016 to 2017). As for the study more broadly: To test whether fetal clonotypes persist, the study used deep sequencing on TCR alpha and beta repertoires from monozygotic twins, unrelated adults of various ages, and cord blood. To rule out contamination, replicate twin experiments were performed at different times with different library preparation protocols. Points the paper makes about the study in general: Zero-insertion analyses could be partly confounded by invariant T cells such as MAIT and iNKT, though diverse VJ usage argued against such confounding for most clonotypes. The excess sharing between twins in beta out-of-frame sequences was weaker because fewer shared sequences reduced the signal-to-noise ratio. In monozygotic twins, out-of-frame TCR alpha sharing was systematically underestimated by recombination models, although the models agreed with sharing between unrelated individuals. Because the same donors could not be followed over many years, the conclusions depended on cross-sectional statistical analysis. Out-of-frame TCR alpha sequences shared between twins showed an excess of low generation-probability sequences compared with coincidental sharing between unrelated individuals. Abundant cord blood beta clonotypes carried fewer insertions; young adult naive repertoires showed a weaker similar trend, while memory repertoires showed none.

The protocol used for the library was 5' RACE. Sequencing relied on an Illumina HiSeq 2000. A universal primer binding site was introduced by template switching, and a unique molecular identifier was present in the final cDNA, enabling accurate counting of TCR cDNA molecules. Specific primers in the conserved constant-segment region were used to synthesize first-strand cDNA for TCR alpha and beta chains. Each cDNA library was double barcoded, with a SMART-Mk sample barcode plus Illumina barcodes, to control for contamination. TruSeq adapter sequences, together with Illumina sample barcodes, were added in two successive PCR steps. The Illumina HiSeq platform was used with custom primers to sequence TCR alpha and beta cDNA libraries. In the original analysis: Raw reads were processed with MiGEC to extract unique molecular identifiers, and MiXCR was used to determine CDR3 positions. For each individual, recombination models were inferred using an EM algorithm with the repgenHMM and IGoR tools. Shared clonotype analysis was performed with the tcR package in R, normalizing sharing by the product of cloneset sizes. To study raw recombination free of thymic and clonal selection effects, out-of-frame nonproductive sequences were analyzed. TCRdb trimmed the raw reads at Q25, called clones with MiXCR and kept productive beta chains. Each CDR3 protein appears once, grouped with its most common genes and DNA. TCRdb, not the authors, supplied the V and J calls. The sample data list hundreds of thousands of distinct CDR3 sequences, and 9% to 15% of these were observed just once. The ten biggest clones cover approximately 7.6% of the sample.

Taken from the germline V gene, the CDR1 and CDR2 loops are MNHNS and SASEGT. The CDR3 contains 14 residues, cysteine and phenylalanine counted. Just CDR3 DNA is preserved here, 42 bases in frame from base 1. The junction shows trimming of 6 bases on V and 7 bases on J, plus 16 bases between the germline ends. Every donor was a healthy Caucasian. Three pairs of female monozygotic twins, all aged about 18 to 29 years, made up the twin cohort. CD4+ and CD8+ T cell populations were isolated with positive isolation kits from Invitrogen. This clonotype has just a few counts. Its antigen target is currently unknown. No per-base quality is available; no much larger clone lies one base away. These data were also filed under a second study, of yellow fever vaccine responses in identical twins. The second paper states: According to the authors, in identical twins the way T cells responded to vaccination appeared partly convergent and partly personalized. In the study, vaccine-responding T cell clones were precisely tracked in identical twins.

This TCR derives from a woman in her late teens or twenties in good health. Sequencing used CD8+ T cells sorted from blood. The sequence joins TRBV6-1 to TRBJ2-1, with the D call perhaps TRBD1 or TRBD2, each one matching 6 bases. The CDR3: CASSWGAFENEQFF. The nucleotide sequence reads TGTGCCAGCAGCTGGGGGGCGTTTGAAAATGAGCAGTTCTTC.